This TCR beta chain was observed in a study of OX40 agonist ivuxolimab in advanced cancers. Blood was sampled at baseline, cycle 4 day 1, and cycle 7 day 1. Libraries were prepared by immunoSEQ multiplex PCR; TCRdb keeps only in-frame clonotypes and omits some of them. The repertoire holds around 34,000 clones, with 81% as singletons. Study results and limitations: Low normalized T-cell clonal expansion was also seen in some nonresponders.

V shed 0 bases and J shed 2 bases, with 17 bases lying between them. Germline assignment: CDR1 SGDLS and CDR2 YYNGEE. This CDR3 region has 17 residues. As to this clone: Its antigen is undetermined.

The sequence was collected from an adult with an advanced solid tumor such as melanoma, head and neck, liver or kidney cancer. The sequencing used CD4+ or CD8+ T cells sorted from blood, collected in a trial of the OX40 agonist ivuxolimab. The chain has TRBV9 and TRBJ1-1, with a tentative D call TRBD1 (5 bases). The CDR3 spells CASSVGGSGVVNTEAFF. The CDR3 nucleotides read TGTGCCAGCAGCGTAGGGGGGAGCGGGGTGGTAAACACTGAAGCTTTCTTT. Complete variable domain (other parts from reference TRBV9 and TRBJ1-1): DSGVTQTPKHLITATGQRVTLRCSPRSGDLSVYWYQQSLDQGLQFLIQYYNGEERAKGNILERFSAQQFPDLHSELNLSSLELGDSALYFCASSVGGSGVVNTEAFFGQGTRLTVV.